The source of this T cell receptor (beta chain) is a study of CD8+CD57+ T cells in acquired aplastic anemia. As for the study in general: The average read count for CD4+ cells in healthy donors was 10 million to 11 million. General study findings and limits: Patients and controls were found to share more than 25 CD8+ CDR3 sequences. Patients and controls were not found to differ significantly in CD8+ Simpson's diversity.

Concerning this clonotype: As yet, its antigen is unknown.

Genomic DNA, serving as template, underwent TCR beta VDJ and CDR3 profiling. TCRdb re-derived calls from the reads in MiXCR, one entry per CDR3 protein. In the table there are hundreds of thousands of distinct CDR3 sequences, roughly 68% of which are singletons. The CDR3 covers 16 residues. Germline V gene data show CDR1 as SGHAT and CDR2 as FQNNGV. V dropped 4 bases and J dropped 4 bases, with 20 bases sitting between them. J is TRBJ2-7 and V is TRBV11-2; possibly TRBD1 or TRBD2 for D (5 bases each). The material sequenced was sorted CD4+, CD8+, or CD8+CD57+ T cells (not recorded which) from PBMCs. The receptor's source is a human donor in good health, serving as a control. The CDR3 here is CASSWGRWRAVYEQYF. The CDR3 DNA reads TGTGCCAGCAGCTGGGGACGGTGGAGAGCGGTGTACGAGCAGTACTTC.